Below, 26 T cell receptor beta chains from the same sample are listed, as sequenced in a study of blood T cell repertoires in COVID-19. The data were produced by immunoSEQ multiplex PCR, yet TCRdb's version contains in-frame clones alone and is incomplete. Among 200,000 or so clones listed, around 90% were seen once. Specimen: peripheral blood. The receptors shown here come from a man in his sixties who had recovered from COVID-19.

The gene calls are TRBV23-1 and TRBJ1-2, with TRBD1 identical over 10 bases. TRBV23-1 carries the ORF label, with uncertain function. The V gene end was trimmed by 0 bases and the J gene end by 7 bases; junction bases not matched to a gene: 8. The CDR3 spans 16 residues. Here the CDR3 reads CASSQSNGTGDPGYTF. CDR3 sequence (DNA): TGCGCCAGCAGTCAATCGAACGGGACAGGGGATCCTGGCTACACCTTC.

This clone was counted once. The chain links TRBV6-5 to TRBJ1-1, with D perhaps matching TRBD1 (6 bases). V lost 7 bases and J 8 bases, leaving 11 bases between the germline ends. This CDR3 spans 11 amino acids. The germline V gene encodes CDR1 MNHEY and CDR2 SVGAGI. The CDR3, as DNA: TGTGCCAGCATTGGGGGCGGAGAAGCTTTCTTT. It yields the protein CASIGGGEAFF.

The V and J genes are TRBV13 and TRBJ1-1, with D perhaps TRBD1 (6 bases). V was pared by 0 bases and J by 4 bases, with 9 bases between. Germline V gene sequence: CDR1 PRHDT, CDR2 FYEKMQ (reference sequence). The CDR3 runs to 14 residues. Here the CDR3 reads CASSLGPGATEAFF. As DNA, the CDR3 is TGTGCCAGCAGCTTAGGCCCAGGGGCCACTGAAGCTTTCTTT.

The chain combines TRBV6-6 with TRBJ1-2; no clear D. Trimming cost V 1 base and J 7 bases, with 13 bases left between them. The CDR3 runs to 14 residues. Looked up from germline, CDR1 is MNHNY and CDR2 is SVGAGI (reference sequence). CDR3 protein: CASSYYGGVGGYTF. The CDR3 DNA reads as TGTGCCAGCAGTTACTATGGCGGGGTCGGTGGCTACACCTTC.

This chain joins TRBV2 and TRBJ2-7; 11 positions match TRBD1. V lost 7 bases, J lost 6 bases, and 14 bases stayed unmatched. The CDR3 runs to 16 residues. Per germline, CDR1 SNHLY and CDR2 FYNNEI. The CDR3 loop is CASIRPGQGGVSEQYF. DNA for the CDR3: TGTGCCAGCATCCGCCCGGGACAGGGGGGGGTCTCCGAGCAGTACTTC. The whole variable domain, filled in from reference TRBV2 and TRBJ2-7, reads EPEVTQTPSHQVTQMGQEVILRCVPISNHLYFYWYRQILGQKVEFLVSFYNNEISEKSEIFDDQFSVERPDGSNFTLKIRSTKLEDSAMYFCASIRPGQGGVSEQYFGPGTRLTVT.

This chain uses TRBV18 with TRBJ2-2; a weak D match, TRBD2 (6 bases). Germline assignment: CDR1 KGHSH and CDR2 LQKENI. Trimming shortened V by 4 bases and J by 4 bases, and 13 bases separated the two germline ends. The CDR3 is made up of 15 amino acids. CDR3 amino acids: CASSLPGAGTGELFF. The CDR3 coding sequence is TGTGCCAGCTCACTCCCGGGAGCGGGCACCGGGGAGCTGTTTTTT.

This rearrangement joins TRBV7-9 to TRBJ1-1; 9 bases line up with TRBD1. Germline CDR1 and CDR2: SEHNR and FQNEAQ (reference sequence). This CDR3 region has 13 residues. The J segment lost 4 bases and the V segment lost 5 bases, leaving 2 bases of the junction unmatched. CDR3 DNA: TGTGCCAGCAGCCAGGACAGGGGCACTGAAGCTTTCTTT. It codes for CASSQDRGTEAFF.

The chain is built from TRBV18 and TRBJ2-3; D might be TRBD1 (6 bases). The CDR3 spans 15 residues. Trimming took 3 bases from V and 0 from J, leaving 10 bases between them. Germline CDR1 reads KGHSH; CDR2 reads LQKENI. CDR3 protein: CASSPGQFSTDTQYF. CDR3 sequence (DNA): TGTGCCAGCTCACCCGGACAGTTTAGCACAGATACGCAGTATTTT.

V is TRBV11-2 and J is TRBJ1-1; D is ambiguous. V was shortened by 1 base and J by 5 bases, with 14 bases between the two germline ends. This CDR3 has 15 amino acids. In germline, CDR1 is SGHAT, CDR2 FQNNGV. CDR3 bases: TGTGCCAGCAGCTTAGGCCCTTTCGCGGGTACTGAAGCTTTCTTT. Amino acid sequence: CASSLGPFAGTEAFF.

The chain employs TRBV5-1 and TRBJ2-7; 8 bases fit TRBD2. The CDR3 contains 16 residues. V lost 2 bases, J lost 2 bases, and 9 bases stayed unmatched. The germline V gene has CDR1 SGHRS and CDR2 YFSETQ. The CDR3 DNA reads TGCGCCAGCAGCTTTCGTCCTTCAGCGGGGGCCTACGAGCAGTACTTC. This sequence encodes CASSFRPSAGAYEQYF.

The V gene is TRBV7-6, the J gene TRBJ1-2; 9 bases are a match to TRBD1. The germline gives CDR1 SGHVS, CDR2 FNYEAQ. With V trimmed by 3 bases and J by 10 bases, 15 bases remained unmatched. The length of the CDR3 is 16 residues. CDR3 bases: TGTGCCAGCAGCTTGGAAGCGACCGGGACAGGGAAGGACTACACCTTC. Its protein product is CASSLEATGTGKDYTF.

This clone appeared a few times. In DNA form, the CDR3 reads TGTGCCAGCAGCACGGGATCACGTTACAACACCGGGGAGCTGTTTTTT. Translation: CASSTGSRYNTGELFF. V is TRBV7-3 and J is TRBJ2-2; tentatively, D is TRBD2 (5 bases). Germline CDR1 reads SGHTA; CDR2 reads FQGTGA. The CDR3 runs to 16 residues. Trimming removed 5 bases at V and 2 bases at J, with 15 bases between.

The J gene is TRBJ2-5, the V gene TRBV27; 12 bases map to TRBD2. Unmatched junction bases numbered 3, after V lost 6 bases and J lost 4 bases. The CDR3 covers 14 residues. Germline-derived CDR1 and CDR2 are MNHEY and SMNVEV (reference sequence). The CDR3 protein is CASRSSGRVETQYF. In nucleotides, the CDR3 is TGTGCCAGCAGGTCTAGCGGGAGGGTAGAGACCCAGTACTTC.

The rearrangement links TRBV7-3 to TRBJ2-1; 8 bases are shared with TRBD2. The CDR3 extends over 16 amino acids. The germline V gene has CDR1 SGHTA and CDR2 FQGTGA. The ends lost 1 base at V and 7 bases at J; junction bases unmatched: 9. This CDR3 is CASSLSSAGVPNEQFF. CDR3 in DNA: TGTGCCAGCAGCTTAAGTTCAGCGGGGGTACCAAATGAGCAGTTCTTC. Complete variable domain (other parts from reference TRBV7-3 and TRBJ2-1): GAGVSQTPSNKVTEKGKYVELRCDPISGHTALYWYRQSLGQGPEFLIYFQGTGAADDSGLPNDRFFAVRPEGSVSTLKIQRTERGDSAVYLCASSLSSAGVPNEQFFGPGTRLTVL.

The chain uses TRBV7-2 and TRBJ1-5; D possibly corresponds to TRBD1 (5 bases). V lost 1 base to trimming and J lost 7 bases, with 14 bases between them. Per germline, CDR1 SGHTA and CDR2 FQGNSA. CDR3 length equals 15 residues. CDR3 coding DNA: TGTGCCAGCAGCTTAGAAGTCGGGGGAGGGCAGCCCCAGCATTTT. This gives the protein CASSLEVGGGQPQHF.

The chain is built from TRBV28 and TRBJ2-5; TRBD2 matches 13 bases. The trim removed 5 bases at V and 5 bases at J, leaving 11 bases unmatched. The CDR3 loop spans 17 amino acids. Germline CDR1 is MDHEN and CDR2 is SYDVKM. As DNA, the CDR3 is TGTGCCAGCAGTCCGTCAACTAGCGGGAGGGCCCACGAGACCCAGTACTTC. Encoded protein: CASSPSTSGRAHETQYF.

The chain uses TRBV5-1 and TRBJ2-1; 11 nucleotides agree with TRBD2. The CDR3 is made up of 15 amino acids. After removal of 4 bases from V and 8 bases from J, the junction contained 8 bases not matched to a gene. CDR1 and CDR2 (germline): SGHRS, YFSETQ. The CDR3 DNA reads TGCGCCAGCAGCGTACTAGCGGGAGTCATAGATGAGCAGTTCTTC. This gives the protein CASSVLAGVIDEQFF.

The chain couples TRBV18 to TRBJ1-4, with TRBD1 identical over 8 bases. This CDR3 contains 16 residues. Germline CDR1 KGHSH, CDR2 LQKENI. The V gene end was trimmed by 3 bases and the J gene end by 8 bases; junction bases not matched to a gene: 11. CDR3 nucleotides: TGTGCCAGCTCACCCCTCTCGACAGGGGCAGGGGAAAAACTGTTTTTT. Translated: CASSPLSTGAGEKLFF.

CDR3 residues: CASSSDRESGANVLTF. The CDR3 DNA is TGCGCCAGCAGCTCCGACAGGGAATCCGGGGCCAACGTCCTGACTTTC. The chain couples TRBV5-1 to TRBJ2-6, with 7 bases identical to TRBD1. The CDR3 length is 16 residues. Losses at the gene ends were 3 bases for V and 4 bases for J; bases not matched to a gene: 7. Germline V CDR1 and CDR2: SGHRS, YFSETQ.

Notes on this clone: Additional DNA sequences in this sample encode the identical CDR3. The chain joins TRBV7-2 to TRBJ1-5, with a possible D match to TRBD1 (5 bases). CDR1 and CDR2 from the germline V gene are SGHTA and FQGNSA. The CDR3 is made up of 14 amino acids. The V and J ends lost 5 bases and 1 base respectively, with 9 bases between them. This CDR3 reads CASSPTGSNQPQHF. As DNA, the CDR3 is TGTGCCAGCAGCCCAACAGGCAGCAATCAGCCCCAGCATTTT.

The chain is built from TRBV19 and TRBJ1-3; D remains ambiguous. CDR3 length: 14 residues. Germline V lookup: CDR1 LNHDA, CDR2 SQIVND (reference sequence). Trimming took 0 bases from V and 4 from J, leaving 7 bases between them. The CDR3 spells CASSIDLSGNTIYF. The CDR3, as DNA: TGTGCCAGTAGTATAGATCTATCCGGAAACACCATATATTTT.

This chain links TRBV25-1 with TRBJ2-1, with 11 bases fitting TRBD2. Unmatched junction bases numbered 10, after V lost 8 bases and J lost 4 bases. The germline V gene has CDR1 MGHDK and CDR2 SYGVNS. CDR3 length: 16 residues. CDR3 sequence (DNA): TGTGCCAGCTCCGGATCGGGACTAGCGGCATACAATGAGCAGTTCTTC. Translated, it gives CASSGSGLAAYNEQFF.

The chain couples TRBV28 to TRBJ2-2; D ambiguous. CDR1 MDHEN and CDR2 SYDVKM come from the germline V gene. The ends were cut back, 3 bases at V and 13 bases at J, with 6 bases in the middle. The CDR3 totals 10 residues. The CDR3 region is CASSLLRLFF. CDR3 coding DNA: TGTGCCAGCAGTTTGCTGAGGCTGTTTTTT.

In nucleotides, the CDR3 is TGTGCCAGCTTAAGGGGCCCTGGCACCGGGGAGCTGTTTTTT. The encoded protein is CASLRGPGTGELFF. The chain links TRBV7-3 to TRBJ2-2; tentatively, D is TRBD1 (5 bases). Germline V gives CDR1 SGHTA, CDR2 FQGTGA. This CDR3 has 14 amino acids. V lost 8 bases, J lost 4 bases, and 14 bases lay in between.

CDR3 bases: TGCAGCGTTGCGGGACAGGGGTCCTACGAGCAGTACTTC. Its protein product is CSVAGQGSYEQYF. The chain links TRBV29-1 to TRBJ2-7, with TRBD1 matching over 10 bases. Trimming took 4 bases from V and 1 from J; bases not matched to a gene: 1. Germline CDR1 and CDR2: SQVTM and ANQGSEA. The CDR3 has 13 residues.

This sequence joins TRBV28 and TRBJ1-1; possible D gene TRBD1, 6 bases. This CDR3 is 16 amino acids long. Germline V gene data show CDR1 as MDHEN and CDR2 as SYDVKM. V lost 3 bases to trimming and J lost 7 bases, with 21 bases between them. The chain's CDR3 is CASSLGGRADGFEAFF. DNA for the CDR3: TGTGCCAGCAGTTTGGGGGGGCGGGCCGATGGGTTTGAAGCTTTCTTT.